A selection of T cell receptor beta chains follows, all from one sample in a study of blood T cell repertoires in COVID-19. Measured with immunoSEQ multiplex PCR; TCRdb has only the in-frame clones, and not every one. In the table there are over 100,000 clones, over 80% of which are singletons. Sequenced: PBMCs or T cells enriched from blood (not recorded which). These receptors originate from a woman aged 25 to 39 who had recovered from COVID-19. Both conserved end residues are part of each CDR3.

length	J	V	CDR3
15	TRBJ2-7	TRBV28	CASSLSAGGTYEQYF
15	TRBJ2-2	TRBV19	CASARGVRNTGELFF
14	TRBJ1-3	TRBV28	CASRPGSSGNTIYF
15	TRBJ1-1	TRBV7-9	CASSLLAGVNTEAFF
17	TRBJ2-7	TRBV18	CASSTGLAGVDSYEQYF
14	TRBJ2-7	TRBV28	CASSLTGLAGDLYF
17	TRBJ2-5	TRBV9	CASSVGEEGLAKETQYF
14	TRBJ1-2	TRBV24-1	CATSDLRDRGGYTF
14	TRBJ2-3	TRBV19	CATRDRGRTDTQYF
14	TRBJ1-6	TRBV6-6	CASNSAPGNSPLHF
12	TRBJ1-1	TRBV24-1	CATRTGASEAFF
16	TRBJ2-3	TRBV5-4	CASSESGGLVGDTQYF
13	TRBJ1-1	TRBV21-1	CASSKGGGTEAFF
14	TRBJ1-6	TRBV7-3	CASSLTGRYSPLHF
14	TRBJ2-1	TRBV5-1	CASSQGLADLEQFF
21	TRBJ2-4	TRBV3-1/TRBV3-2	CASSQSKSRDRAPLAKNIQYF
13	TRBJ2-1	TRBV7-3	CASSRDWGAEQFF
15	TRBJ2-2	TRBV19	CASSTRGQFFGELFF
13	TRBJ2-1	TRBV19	CASKETSYNEQFF
13	TRBJ2-3	TRBV7-2	CASSSRLSDTQYF
15	TRBJ2-7	TRBV9	CASSVGLSGSYEQYF
14	TRBJ2-1	TRBV13	CASSPGLASNEQFF
11	TRBJ2-7	TRBV9	CASSVGGEQYF
13	TRBJ2-5	TRBV5-1	CASSFYSVETQYF
14	TRBJ1-2	TRBV5-6	CASSRTGALCGYTF
15	TRBJ2-2	TRBV4-3	CASSQDLGNTGELFF
13	TRBJ1-6	TRBV11-2	CASSYAQYSPLHF
15	TRBJ2-1	TRBV5-4	CASSSGTSGSNEQFF
15	TRBJ2-5	TRBV3-1/TRBV3-2	CASSQGNGREETQYF
14	TRBJ1-5	TRBV19	CASSAGQAFQPQHF
17	TRBJ2-7	TRBV4-1	CASSQEGEGQGFYEQYF
14	TRBJ1-2	TRBV5-6	CASRGRGATYGYTF
14	TRBJ2-7	TRBV11-2	CASSVTSGSYEQYF
13	TRBJ2-5	TRBV5-1	CASSLDRGATQYF
14	TRBJ1-2	TRBV30	CAWRDRGRSGGYTF
15	TRBJ1-6	TRBV6-5	CASSYGGQGGSPLHF
15	TRBJ1-2	TRBV15	CATSRDRRAGYGYTF
13	TRBJ1-5	TRBV7-2	CASSLDPGQPQHF
15	TRBJ2-1	TRBV18	CASSPGLAGVDEQFF
15	TRBJ1-1	TRBV19	CASSIDRSVNTEAFF
15	TRBJ2-1	TRBV4-3	CASSQEGGRGNEQFF
16	TRBJ2-2	TRBV27	CASSLAPGGFPGELFF
16	TRBJ1-5	TRBV28	CASSPDRGLINQPQHF
16	TRBJ2-7	TRBV4-3	CASSQAFRGSSYEQYF
12	TRBJ1-3	TRBV6-5	CASTAGVNTIYF
14	TRBJ1-3	TRBV6-5	CASSKQGPGNTIYF
13	TRBJ2-1	TRBV28	CASSLLAPNEQFF
15	TRBJ2-1	TRBV2	CASSEIAGGPGEQFF
15	TRBJ2-7	TRBV6-1	CASSEGRGAAYEQYF
15	TRBJ2-3	TRBV5-4	CASSSPGLSTDTQYF
15	TRBJ2-7	TRBV6-2/TRBV6-3	CASSSFLANTYEQYF
12	TRBJ1-3	TRBV29-1	CSVEQGGNTIYF
17	TRBJ1-6	TRBV5-4	CASSSGQISSYNSPLHF
16	TRBJ2-5	TRBV19	CASSPITTGMVETQYF
17	TRBJ2-7	TRBV7-2	CASSLASGLANIYEQYF